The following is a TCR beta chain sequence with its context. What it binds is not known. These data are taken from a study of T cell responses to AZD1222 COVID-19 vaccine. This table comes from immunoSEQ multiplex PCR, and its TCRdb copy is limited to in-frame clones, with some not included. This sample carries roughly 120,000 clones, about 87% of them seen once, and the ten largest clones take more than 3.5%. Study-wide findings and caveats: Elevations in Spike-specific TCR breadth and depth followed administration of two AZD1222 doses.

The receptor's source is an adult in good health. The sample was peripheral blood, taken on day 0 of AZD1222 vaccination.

In nucleotides, the CDR3 is TGTGCCAGCAGTGAATCCCTCCCGGGGCGGGGAAGCTCCTACGAGCAGTACTTC. Translating gives CASSESLPGRGSSYEQYF. The J gene is TRBJ2-7, the V gene TRBV25-1, with D perhaps TRBD2 (6 bases). V was clipped by 1 base and J by 0 bases, with 19 bases between them. Germline V gene sequence: CDR1 MGHDK, CDR2 SYGVNS. The CDR3 runs to 18 residues.